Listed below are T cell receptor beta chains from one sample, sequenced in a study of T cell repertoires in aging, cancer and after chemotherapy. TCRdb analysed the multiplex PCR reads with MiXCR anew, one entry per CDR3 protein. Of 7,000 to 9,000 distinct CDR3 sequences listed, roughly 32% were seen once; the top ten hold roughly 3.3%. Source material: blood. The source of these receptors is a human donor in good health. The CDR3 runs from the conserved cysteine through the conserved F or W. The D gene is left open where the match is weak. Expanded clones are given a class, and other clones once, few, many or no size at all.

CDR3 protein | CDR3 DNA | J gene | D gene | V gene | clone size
CSARAGLAGGLGNEQFF | TGCAGTGCTAGAGCGGGACTAGCGGGAGGACTCGGGAATGAGCAGTTCTTC | TRBJ2-1 | TRBD2 | TRBV20-1 | .
CSARGGGWGYTF | TGCAGTGCTAGAGGAGGGGGCTGGGGCTACACCTTC | TRBJ1-2 | TRBD1 | TRBV20-1 | medium-sized
CASIGDLRGQPQHF | TGTGCCAGCATCGGGGATCTAAGGGGTCAGCCCCAGCATTTT | TRBJ1-5 | . | TRBV28 | .
CSARPRTSGIITGELFF | TGCAGTGCTAGACCTCGGACTAGCGGGATTATAACCGGGGAGCTGTTTTTT | TRBJ2-2 | TRBD2 | TRBV20-1 | .
CSVTRDRDEQYF | TGCAGCGTTACCCGGGACAGGGACGAGCAGTACTTC | TRBJ2-7 | TRBD1 | TRBV29-1 | medium-sized
CASSRESFSYGYTF | TGTGCCAGCAGTAGAGAAAGCTTTAGCTATGGCTACACCTTC | TRBJ1-2 | . | TRBV6-5 | .
CSVGENTEAFF | TGCAGCGTTGGGGAGAACACTGAAGCTTTCTTT | TRBJ1-1 | . | TRBV29-1 | medium-sized
CASSQVGLPAGNEQFF | TGTGCCAGCAGCCAAGTTGGACTCCCTGCGGGCAATGAGCAGTTCTTC | TRBJ2-1 | . | TRBV4-3 | .
CASSGHLAKNIQYF | TGTGCCAGCAGTGGACACCTAGCCAAAAACATTCAGTACTTC | TRBJ2-4 | . | TRBV28 | .
CASSLRGLPKETQYF | TGTGCCAGCAGTTTAAGGGGCCTGCCTAAAGAGACCCAGTACTTC | TRBJ2-5 | . | TRBV27 | .
CASSEQVKGQFF | TGTGCCAGCAGCGAACAGGTAAAGGGGCAGTTCTTC | TRBJ2-1 | . | TRBV28 | .
CASSLTGTGDLNEQFF | TGCGCCAGCAGCTTGACCGGGACAGGGGACCTCAATGAGCAGTTCTTC | TRBJ2-1 | TRBD1 | TRBV5-1 | few
CSVGRDRDEQYF | TGCAGCGTTGGCCGGGACAGGGACGAGCAGTACTTC | TRBJ2-7 | TRBD1 | TRBV29-1 | .
CSARDGGRDTGELFF | TGCAGTGCTAGAGATGGCGGGAGGGACACCGGGGAGCTGTTTTTT | TRBJ2-2 | TRBD2 | TRBV20-1 | few
CSASGTWVNFVNEQFF | TGCAGTGCTAGCGGGACATGGGTTAATTTTGTCAATGAGCAGTTCTTC | TRBJ2-1 | . | TRBV20-1 | .
CAISFSGSGANVLTF | TGTGCCATCAGTTTTTCAGGGTCTGGGGCCAACGTCCTGACTTTC | TRBJ2-6 | . | TRBV6-5 | .
CASSLGDRVTEAFF | TGTGCCAGCAGCTTAGGGGACAGGGTTACTGAAGCTTTCTTT | TRBJ1-1 | TRBD1 | TRBV7-9 | few
CASSPNRQPKAFF | TGTGCCAGCAGCCCTAACCGGCAGCCTAAAGCTTTCTTT | TRBJ1-1 | . | TRBV4-2 | .
CASSPNGVVQETQYF | TGTGCCAGCAGTCCTAACGGGGTCGTTCAAGAGACCCAGTACTTC | TRBJ2-5 | . | TRBV28 | .
CASSQEAGVGANVLTF | TGTGCCAGCAGCCAAGAAGCAGGGGTTGGGGCCAACGTCCTGACTTTC | TRBJ2-6 | . | TRBV4-2 | .
CSAPQGMRDEQYF | TGCAGTGCCCCTCAGGGAATGCGGGACGAGCAGTACTTC | TRBJ2-7 | . | TRBV20-1 | .
CASKPGQAYNEQFF | TGTGCCAGCAAACCGGGACAGGCCTACAATGAGCAGTTCTTC | TRBJ2-1 | TRBD1 | TRBV28 | .
CASEGFTGSYEQYF | TGTGCCAGCGAAGGCTTTACAGGCTCCTACGAGCAGTACTTC | TRBJ2-7 | . | TRBV6-1 | few
CASSRDRGTGELFF | TGTGCCAGCAGTCGGGACAGGGGTACCGGGGAGCTGTTTTTT | TRBJ2-2 | TRBD1 | TRBV6-5 | few
CATSDFGRGPLYEQYF | TGTGCCACCAGTGATTTCGGCAGGGGGCCTTTATACGAGCAGTACTTC | TRBJ2-7 | TRBD1 | TRBV24-1 | .
CASSSTAGTSGRLNTGELFF | TGTGCCAGCAGCTCCACCGCCGGGACTAGCGGGAGGCTCAACACCGGGGAGCTGTTTTTT | TRBJ2-2 | TRBD2 | TRBV11-1 | few
CASSMGQGWEPQHF | TGTGCCAGTAGTATGGGACAGGGCTGGGAGCCCCAGCATTTT | TRBJ1-5 | TRBD1 | TRBV19 | .
CASSLYGAGGGETQYF | TGTGCCAGCAGCTTGTACGGGGCAGGGGGTGGGGAGACCCAGTACTTC | TRBJ2-5 | TRBD1 | TRBV7-2 | .
CASSDRRSTEAFF | TGTGCCAGCAGTGACCGACGTTCGACTGAAGCTTTCTTT | TRBJ1-1 | . | TRBV6-5 | few
CAWSPRVEKLFF | TGTGCCTGGAGTCCACGGGTTGAAAAACTGTTTTTT | TRBJ1-4 | . | TRBV30 | few
CASSRQNYNSPLHF | TGTGCCAGCAGCCGACAGAACTATAATTCACCCCTCCACTTT | TRBJ1-6 | . | TRBV11-2 | few
CSAGFGAIHYEQYF | TGCAGTGCTGGGTTTGGGGCTATTCACTACGAGCAGTACTTC | TRBJ2-7 | . | TRBV20-1 | .
CASSLGTGTRTDTQYF | TGTGCCAGCAGCTTAGGGACAGGGACGAGGACAGATACGCAGTATTTT | TRBJ2-3 | TRBD1 | TRBV7-6 | few
CASSLTDDHNEQFF | TGTGCCAGCAGTTTAACCGATGATCACAATGAGCAGTTCTTC | TRBJ2-1 | . | TRBV12-3/TRBV12-4 | .
CSARDSNNSPLHF | TGCAGTGCCCGGGACAGTAATAATTCACCCCTCCACTTT | TRBJ1-6 | TRBD1 | TRBV20-1 | few
CAISDKFVNYGYTF | TGTGCCATCAGTGACAAGTTCGTTAACTATGGCTACACCTTC | TRBJ1-2 | . | TRBV10-3 | few
CAWSWGGKGNQPQHF | TGTGCCTGGAGTTGGGGAGGGAAGGGCAATCAGCCCCAGCATTTT | TRBJ1-5 | . | TRBV30 | .
CASSFAGPYGYTF | TGCGCCAGCAGCTTTGCAGGGCCCTACGGCTACACCTTC | TRBJ1-2 | . | TRBV5-1 | .
CASTIGERLNTEAFF | TGTGCCAGCACCATCGGGGAGCGCTTGAACACTGAAGCTTTCTTT | TRBJ1-1 | . | TRBV12-3/TRBV12-4 | .
CASSLLVDEQFF | TGTGCCAGCAGTTTACTAGTTGATGAGCAGTTCTTC | TRBJ2-1 | . | TRBV27 | once
CASGRGGGVTDTQYF | TGTGCCAGCGGGCGGGGCGGGGGCGTTACAGATACGCAGTATTTT | TRBJ2-3 | . | TRBV27 | .
CASSLISGRAGETQYF | TGTGCCAGCAGTTTAATCAGTGGGCGGGCCGGGGAGACCCAGTACTTC | TRBJ2-5 | . | TRBV12-3/TRBV12-4 | .
CASSYSGLSNQPQHF | TGTGCCAGCAGTTACTCGGGGCTAAGCAATCAGCCCCAGCATTTT | TRBJ1-5 | . | TRBV6-5 | .
CASSLGGQSTDTQYF | TGTGCCAGCAGCTTGGGTGGACAGAGCACAGATACGCAGTATTTT | TRBJ2-3 | . | TRBV7-2 | .
CASSLSQGNTIYF | TGTGCCAGCAGTTTATCTCAGGGAAACACCATATATTTT | TRBJ1-3 | . | TRBV12-3/TRBV12-4 | .
CASSLNRWLFF | TGTGCCAGCTCCTTAAACAGGTGGCTGTTTTTT | TRBJ1-4 | . | TRBV28 | few
CASSLGVGGETQYF | TGTGCCAGCAGTTTGGGGGTGGGTGGTGAGACCCAGTACTTC | TRBJ2-5 | . | TRBV28 | .
CASSLARAVRNEQFF | TGTGCCAGCAGCTTAGCGAGGGCCGTAAGGAATGAGCAGTTCTTC | TRBJ2-1 | . | TRBV7-9 | .